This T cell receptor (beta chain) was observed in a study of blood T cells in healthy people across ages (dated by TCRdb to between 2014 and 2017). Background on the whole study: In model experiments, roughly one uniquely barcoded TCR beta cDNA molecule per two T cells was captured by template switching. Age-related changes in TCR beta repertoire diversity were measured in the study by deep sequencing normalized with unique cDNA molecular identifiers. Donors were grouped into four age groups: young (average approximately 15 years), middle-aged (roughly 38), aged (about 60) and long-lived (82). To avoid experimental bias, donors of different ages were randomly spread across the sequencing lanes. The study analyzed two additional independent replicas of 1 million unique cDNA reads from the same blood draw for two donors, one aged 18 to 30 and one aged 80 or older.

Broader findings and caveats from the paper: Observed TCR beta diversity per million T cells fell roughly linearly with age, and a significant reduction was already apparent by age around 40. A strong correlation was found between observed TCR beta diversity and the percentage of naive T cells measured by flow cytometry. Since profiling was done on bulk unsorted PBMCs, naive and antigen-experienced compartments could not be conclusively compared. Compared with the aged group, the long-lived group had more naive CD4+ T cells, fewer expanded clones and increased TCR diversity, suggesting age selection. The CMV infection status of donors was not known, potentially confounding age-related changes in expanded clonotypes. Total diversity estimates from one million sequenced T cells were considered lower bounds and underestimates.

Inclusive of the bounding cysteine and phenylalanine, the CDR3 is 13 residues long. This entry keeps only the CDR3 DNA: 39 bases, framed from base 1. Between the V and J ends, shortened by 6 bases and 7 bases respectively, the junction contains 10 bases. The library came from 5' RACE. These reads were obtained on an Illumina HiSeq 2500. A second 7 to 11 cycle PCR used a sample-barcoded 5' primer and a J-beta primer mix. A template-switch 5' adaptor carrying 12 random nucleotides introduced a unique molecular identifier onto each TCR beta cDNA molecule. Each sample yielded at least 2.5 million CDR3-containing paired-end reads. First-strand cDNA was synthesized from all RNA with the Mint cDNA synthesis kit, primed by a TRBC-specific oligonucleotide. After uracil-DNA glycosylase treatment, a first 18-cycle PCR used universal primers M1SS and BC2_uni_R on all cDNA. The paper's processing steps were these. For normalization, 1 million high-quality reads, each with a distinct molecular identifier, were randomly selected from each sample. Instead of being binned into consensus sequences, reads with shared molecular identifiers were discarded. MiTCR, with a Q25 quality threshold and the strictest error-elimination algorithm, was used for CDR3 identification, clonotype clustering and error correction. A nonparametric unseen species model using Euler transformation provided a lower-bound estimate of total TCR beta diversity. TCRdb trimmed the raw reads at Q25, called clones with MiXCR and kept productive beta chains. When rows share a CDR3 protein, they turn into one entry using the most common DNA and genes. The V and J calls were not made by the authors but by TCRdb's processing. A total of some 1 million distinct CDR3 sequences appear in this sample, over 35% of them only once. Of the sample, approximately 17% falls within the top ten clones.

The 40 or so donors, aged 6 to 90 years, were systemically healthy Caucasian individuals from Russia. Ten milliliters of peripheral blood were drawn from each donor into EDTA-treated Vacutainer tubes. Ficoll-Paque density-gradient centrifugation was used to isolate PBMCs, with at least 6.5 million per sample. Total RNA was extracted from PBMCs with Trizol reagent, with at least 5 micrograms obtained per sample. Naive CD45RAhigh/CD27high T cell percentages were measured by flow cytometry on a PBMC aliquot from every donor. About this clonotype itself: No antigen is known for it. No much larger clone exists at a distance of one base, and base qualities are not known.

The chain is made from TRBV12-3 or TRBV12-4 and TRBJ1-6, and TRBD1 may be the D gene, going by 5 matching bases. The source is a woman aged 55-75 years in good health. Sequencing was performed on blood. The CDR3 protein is CASRPGRNSPLHF. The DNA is TGTGCCAGCAGACCGGGACGGAATTCACCCCTCCACTTT.